These 20 T cell receptor beta chains came from one sample sequenced in a study of blood T cell repertoires in COVID-19. This table comes from immunoSEQ multiplex PCR, and its TCRdb copy is limited to in-frame clones, with some not included. The sample has roughly 330,000 clones; approximately 84% are singletons. Sequenced: PBMCs or T cells enriched from blood (not recorded which). The receptors were sampled from a woman aged 18-29 years who had recovered from COVID-19.

In this sample, this clone turned up once. This chain links TRBV2 with TRBJ2-1, with D possibly being TRBD2 (7 bases). CDR1 and CDR2 (germline): SNHLY, FYNNEI. This CDR3 comprises 16 residues. Trimming cost V 2 bases and J 1 base, with 12 bases left between them. The CDR3, as DNA: TGTGCCAGCAGTGAAAGGAGGGGGGGTTCCTACAATGAGCAGTTCTTC. It encodes CASSERRGGSYNEQFF.

The chain is built from TRBV25-1 and TRBJ2-2; no definite D call. The germline CDR1 and CDR2 sequences are MGHDK and SYGVNS. V was shortened by 0 bases and J by 2 bases, with 7 bases between the two germline ends. CDR3 size: 15 residues. CDR3 residues: CASSEYADNTGELFF. The CDR3 DNA reads as TGTGCCAGCAGTGAATATGCGGATAACACCGGGGAGCTGTTTTTT.

The genes are TRBV5-5 and TRBJ2-3; TRBD1 matches 9 bases. This CDR3 region has 16 residues. Germline V gene sequence: CDR1 SGHKS, CDR2 YYEKEE (reference sequence). Losses at the gene ends were 4 bases for V and 2 bases for J; bases not matched to a gene: 8. The DNA of the CDR3 is TGTGCCAGCAGCCCAGGGACAGGGATAAACACAGATACGCAGTATTTT. Translation gives CASSPGTGINTDTQYF.

This sequence joins TRBV6-5 and TRBJ1-3; the D is unclear. This CDR3 contains 14 residues. The V gene lost 7 bases and the J gene lost 2 bases, with 12 bases spanning the gap. Germline values: CDR1 MNHEY, CDR2 SVGAGI. The CDR3 region is CASISGLPGNTIYF. In DNA form, the CDR3 reads TGTGCCAGCATTTCGGGGTTACCTGGAAACACCATATATTTT.

This clone occurred a few times. V is TRBV7-9 and J is TRBJ1-5, with D possibly TRBD1 on 6 matching bases. Germline V gene data show CDR1 as SEHNR and CDR2 as FQNEAQ (reference sequence). The CDR3 extends over 14 amino acids. Trimming cost V 2 bases and J 9 bases, with 14 bases left between them. CDR3 DNA sequence: TGTGCCAGCAGCTTACAGGGGAGGGAAGCGCCCCAGCATTTT. This encodes CASSLQGREAPQHF.

The CDR3 nucleotides are TGTGCCAGCAGCCAAGATGGTAGCGGCTACGAGCAGTACTTC. This encodes CASSQDGSGYEQYF. This chain links TRBV3-1 (or the pseudogene TRBV3-2) with TRBJ2-7; maybe TRBD2 (6 bases). Deletions cut 0 bases from V and 3 bases from J, with 9 bases between. CDR1 is LGHDT and CDR2 is YNNKEL in the germline V gene (reference sequence). There are 14 residues in the CDR3.

The chain has TRBV2 and TRBJ1-2; 11 bases fit TRBD1. The germline CDR1 and CDR2 sequences are SNHLY and FYNNEI. The CDR3 is 14 amino acids. J was trimmed by 2 bases and V by 7 bases; bases with no gene match: 3. As DNA, the CDR3 is TGTGCCAGCATGGACAGGGGGCGGAACTATGGCTACACCTTC. As protein: CASMDRGRNYGYTF.

J is TRBJ1-3 and V is TRBV7-9; the D gene is possibly TRBD1 (5 bases). From germline, CDR1 is SEHNR and CDR2 FQNEAQ (reference sequence). V was clipped by 2 bases and J by 5 bases, with 13 bases between them. The CDR3 runs to 15 residues. CDR3 nucleotides: TGTGCCAGCAGCTTACTGGAGGGACCTCGAAACACCATATATTTT. Protein: CASSLLEGPRNTIYF.

This chain links TRBV19 with TRBJ2-7, with 10 bases matching TRBD1. This CDR3 is built from 14 residues. Germline V CDR1 and CDR2: LNHDA, SQIVND (reference sequence). V dropped 6 bases and J dropped 4; count of bases not matched to a gene: 6. The chain's CDR3 is CASRPGQGSYEQYF. CDR3 DNA sequence: TGTGCCAGTAGGCCGGGACAGGGGTCGTACGAGCAGTACTTC. The full variable domain, its missing parts supplied by reference TRBV19 and TRBJ2-7, is DGGITQSPKYLFRKEGQNVTLSCEQNLNHDAMYWYRQDPGQGLRLIYYSQIVNDFQKGDIAEGYSVSREKKESFPLTVTSAQKNPTAFYLCASRPGQGSYEQYFGPGTRLTVT.

This clone has a single count. This chain joins TRBV27 and TRBJ1-1, with D perhaps TRBD1 (6 bases). The CDR3 runs to 14 residues. CDR1 and CDR2 from the germline V gene are MNHEY and SMNVEV (reference sequence). The ends were cut back, 3 bases at V and 5 bases at J, with 13 bases in the middle. CDR3 coding DNA: TGTGCCAGCAGTTTTCAGGGGCTAATGACTGAAGCTTTCTTT. Translated: CASSFQGLMTEAFF.

V usage is TRBV4-1 and J usage is TRBJ1-2; no clear D. Germline V gene data show CDR1 as MGHRA and CDR2 as YSYEKL. V dropped 6 bases and J dropped 6 bases, with 20 bases sitting between them. The CDR3 sequence is 15 residues long. The chain's CDR3 is CASRQPTRLSDGYTF. The CDR3 DNA follows: TGCGCCAGCAGGCAACCCACGAGGCTATCGGATGGCTACACCTTC.

Here the CDR3 DNA reads TGTGCCACCAGTGATCCCGCTACAGGAACCTATGGCTACACCTTC. Translating it yields CATSDPATGTYGYTF. The chain links TRBV24-1 to TRBJ1-2; TRBD1 might be the D (5 bases). CDR1 is KGHDR, CDR2 SFDVKD, per germline. Trimming took 3 bases from V and 4 from J, leaving 14 bases between them. The CDR3 consists of 15 residues.

In its sample, this clone was seen once. The chain has TRBV11-1 and TRBJ2-3, with a tentative D call TRBD1 (5 bases). Trimming removed 4 bases at V and 0 bases at J, with 14 bases between. Germline CDR1 SGHAT, CDR2 FQDESV (reference sequence). The CDR3 extends over 16 amino acids. The CDR3 coding sequence is TGTGCCAGCAGCTCATACAGGTTATCTAGCACAGATACGCAGTATTTT. Translating gives CASSSYRLSSTDTQYF.

The chain combines TRBV10-3 with TRBJ1-2, with 8 bases fitting TRBD1. J gave up 3 bases and V 3 bases, and 3 bases lay outside the gene matches. Germline V lookup: CDR1 ENHRY, CDR2 SYGVKD. The CDR3 totals 14 residues. The chain's CDR3 is CAISDSDRDYGYTF. Here the CDR3 DNA reads TGTGCCATCAGTGACTCGGACAGGGACTATGGCTACACCTTC.

This chain links TRBV6-5 with TRBJ1-2, with D maybe TRBD1 (6 bases). Per germline, CDR1 MNHEY and CDR2 SVGAGI. The CDR3 has 16 amino acids. Trimming removed 0 bases from V and 6 bases from J, with 17 bases in between. CDR3: CASSYSSYQGNDGYTF. Written as DNA, the CDR3 is TGTGCCAGCAGTTACTCATCGTATCAGGGGAACGATGGCTACACCTTC.

The gene calls are TRBV6-5 and TRBJ1-1; the match to TRBD1 covers 8 bases. This CDR3 spans 12 amino acids. With 5 bases clipped from V and 5 bases from J, the junction kept 1 base outside the gene matches. Looked up from germline, CDR1 is MNHEY and CDR2 is SVGAGI. The chain's CDR3 is CASSRQGTEAFF. The CDR3, as DNA: TGTGCCAGCAGTAGACAGGGGACTGAAGCTTTCTTT.

The chain joins TRBV5-1 to TRBJ2-2, with a weak D call TRBD1 (5 bases). V gave up 2 bases and J gave up 0 bases, with 8 bases separating them. This CDR3 spans 15 amino acids. Germline assignment: CDR1 SGHRS and CDR2 YFSETQ. For the CDR3, the DNA is TGCGCCAGCAGCTTCCAACAGGCGAACACCGGGGAGCTGTTTTTT. Protein product: CASSFQQANTGELFF. The full variable domain, completed using reference TRBV5-1 and TRBJ2-2, is KAGVTQTPRYLIKTRGQQVTLSCSPISGHRSVSWYQQTPGQGLQFLFEYFSETQRNKGNFPGRFSGRQFSNSRSEMNVSTLELGDSALYLCASSFQQANTGELFFGEGSRLTVL.

This chain links TRBV5-4 with TRBJ1-2; no reliable D call. This CDR3 region has 15 residues. V lost 0 bases and J 8 bases, leaving 17 bases between the germline ends. Germline V lookup: CDR1 SGHNT, CDR2 YYREEE (reference sequence). The CDR3 here is CASSLGAGALSGYTF. For the CDR3, the DNA is TGTGCCAGCAGCTTGGGTGCGGGTGCCCTTAGCGGCTACACCTTC.

The V and J genes are TRBV28 and TRBJ2-7, with D possibly TRBD1 on 6 matching bases. The V end lost 11 bases, the J end lost 1 base, and 21 bases lay between the germline ends. Germline CDR1 reads MDHEN; CDR2 reads SYDVKM. The CDR3 contains 15 residues. CDR3 sequence (DNA): TGTGCCGCCCGCTCCGGGACATCGAATTCCTACGAGCAGTACTTC. It codes for CAARSGTSNSYEQYF.

The gene calls are TRBV5-6 and TRBJ2-3; the D gene is possibly TRBD2 (6 bases). Germline loops: CDR1 SGHDT, CDR2 YYEEEE. V was shortened by 3 bases and J by 2 bases, with 10 bases between the two germline ends. This CDR3 has 14 amino acids. CDR3 nucleotides: TGTGCCAGCAGCTCCCGGGGGTACACAGATACGCAGTATTTT. Encoded protein: CASSSRGYTDTQYF. Using reference TRBV5-6 and TRBJ2-3 for the parts outside the CDR3, the full variable domain is DAGVTQSPTHLIKTRGQQVTLRCSPKSGHDTVSWYQQALGQGPQFIFQYYEEEERQRGNFPDRFSGHQFPNYSSELNVNALLLGDSALYLCASSSRGYTDTQYFGPGTRLTVL.